The 4 T cell receptor beta chains below come from one sample, sequenced in a study of blood T cell repertoires in COVID-19 (dated by TCRdb to the early 2020s). The library was made by the immunoSEQ multiplex PCR assay. This immuneACCESS table, as held by TCRdb, lists in-frame sequences with V and J called but not all clones. Of the missing ones, under half trace to an unresolved V gene in checked studies; the others have no known cause. Across this sample there are some 47,000 clones, with roughly four fifths seen only once. The ten top clones hold less than 50% of the sample. Sequencing was performed on peripheral blood. Receptors originate from a human donor in a cohort sampled during active COVID-19.

The chain carries TRBV5-8 and TRBJ2-7; 7 positions match TRBD1. The CDR3 extends over 13 amino acids. Trimming took 5 bases from V and 3 from J; bases not matched to a gene: 5. Germline V gene lookup returns CDR1 SGHTS and CDR2 YDEGEE. The CDR3 region has the DNA TGTGCCAGCAGGAAGACAGGGATCTACGAGCAGTACTTC. Translation gives CASRKTGIYEQYF.

This clone has just one count. The rearrangement uses TRBV28 and TRBJ1-2, with D possibly being TRBD1 (6 bases). This CDR3 contains 13 residues. The V and J ends lost 11 bases and 8 bases respectively, with 21 bases between them. Germline V lookup: CDR1 MDHEN, CDR2 SYDVKM. The CDR3 region is CARCLRGAGGYTF. The DNA of the CDR3 is TGTGCCCGCTGTTTACGGGGGGCCGGGGGCTACACCTTC.

This clone was observed at least ten times. The chain carries TRBV4-2 and TRBJ1-2, with 7 bases lining up with TRBD1. Per germline, CDR1 LGHNA and CDR2 YNFKEQ. The CDR3 runs to 14 residues. Trimming cost V 0 bases and J 4 bases; bases outside gene matches: 2. This CDR3 is CASSQDGTVYGYTF. Written as DNA, the CDR3 is TGTGCCAGCAGCCAAGATGGGACAGTCTATGGCTACACCTTC.

This clone showed up just once. The chain uses TRBV10-2 and TRBJ2-1; D not certain. This CDR3 has 12 amino acids. Deletions cut 3 bases from V and 9 bases from J, with 9 bases between. Germline-derived CDR1 and CDR2 are WSHSY and SAAADI. The CDR3 region has the DNA TGCGCCAGCAGTGACCGGGTGGCTGAGCAGTTCTTC. Translating it yields CASSDRVAEQFF.